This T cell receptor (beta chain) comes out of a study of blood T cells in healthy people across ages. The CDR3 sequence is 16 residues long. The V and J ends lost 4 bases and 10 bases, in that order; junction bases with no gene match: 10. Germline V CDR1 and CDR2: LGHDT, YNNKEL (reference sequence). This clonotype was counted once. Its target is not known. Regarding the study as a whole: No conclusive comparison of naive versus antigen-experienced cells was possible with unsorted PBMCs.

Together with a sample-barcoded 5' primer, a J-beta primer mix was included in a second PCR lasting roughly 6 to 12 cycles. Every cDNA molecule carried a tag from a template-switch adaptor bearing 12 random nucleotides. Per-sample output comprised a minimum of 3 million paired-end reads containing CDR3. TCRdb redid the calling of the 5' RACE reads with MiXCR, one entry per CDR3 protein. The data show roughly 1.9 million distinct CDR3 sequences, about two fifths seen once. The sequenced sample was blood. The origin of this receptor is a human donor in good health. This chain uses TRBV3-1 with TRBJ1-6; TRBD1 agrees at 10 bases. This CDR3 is CASSLLPTGGESPLHF. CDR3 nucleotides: TGTGCCAGCAGCCTACTCCCGACAGGGGGCGAGTCACCCCTCCACTTT.